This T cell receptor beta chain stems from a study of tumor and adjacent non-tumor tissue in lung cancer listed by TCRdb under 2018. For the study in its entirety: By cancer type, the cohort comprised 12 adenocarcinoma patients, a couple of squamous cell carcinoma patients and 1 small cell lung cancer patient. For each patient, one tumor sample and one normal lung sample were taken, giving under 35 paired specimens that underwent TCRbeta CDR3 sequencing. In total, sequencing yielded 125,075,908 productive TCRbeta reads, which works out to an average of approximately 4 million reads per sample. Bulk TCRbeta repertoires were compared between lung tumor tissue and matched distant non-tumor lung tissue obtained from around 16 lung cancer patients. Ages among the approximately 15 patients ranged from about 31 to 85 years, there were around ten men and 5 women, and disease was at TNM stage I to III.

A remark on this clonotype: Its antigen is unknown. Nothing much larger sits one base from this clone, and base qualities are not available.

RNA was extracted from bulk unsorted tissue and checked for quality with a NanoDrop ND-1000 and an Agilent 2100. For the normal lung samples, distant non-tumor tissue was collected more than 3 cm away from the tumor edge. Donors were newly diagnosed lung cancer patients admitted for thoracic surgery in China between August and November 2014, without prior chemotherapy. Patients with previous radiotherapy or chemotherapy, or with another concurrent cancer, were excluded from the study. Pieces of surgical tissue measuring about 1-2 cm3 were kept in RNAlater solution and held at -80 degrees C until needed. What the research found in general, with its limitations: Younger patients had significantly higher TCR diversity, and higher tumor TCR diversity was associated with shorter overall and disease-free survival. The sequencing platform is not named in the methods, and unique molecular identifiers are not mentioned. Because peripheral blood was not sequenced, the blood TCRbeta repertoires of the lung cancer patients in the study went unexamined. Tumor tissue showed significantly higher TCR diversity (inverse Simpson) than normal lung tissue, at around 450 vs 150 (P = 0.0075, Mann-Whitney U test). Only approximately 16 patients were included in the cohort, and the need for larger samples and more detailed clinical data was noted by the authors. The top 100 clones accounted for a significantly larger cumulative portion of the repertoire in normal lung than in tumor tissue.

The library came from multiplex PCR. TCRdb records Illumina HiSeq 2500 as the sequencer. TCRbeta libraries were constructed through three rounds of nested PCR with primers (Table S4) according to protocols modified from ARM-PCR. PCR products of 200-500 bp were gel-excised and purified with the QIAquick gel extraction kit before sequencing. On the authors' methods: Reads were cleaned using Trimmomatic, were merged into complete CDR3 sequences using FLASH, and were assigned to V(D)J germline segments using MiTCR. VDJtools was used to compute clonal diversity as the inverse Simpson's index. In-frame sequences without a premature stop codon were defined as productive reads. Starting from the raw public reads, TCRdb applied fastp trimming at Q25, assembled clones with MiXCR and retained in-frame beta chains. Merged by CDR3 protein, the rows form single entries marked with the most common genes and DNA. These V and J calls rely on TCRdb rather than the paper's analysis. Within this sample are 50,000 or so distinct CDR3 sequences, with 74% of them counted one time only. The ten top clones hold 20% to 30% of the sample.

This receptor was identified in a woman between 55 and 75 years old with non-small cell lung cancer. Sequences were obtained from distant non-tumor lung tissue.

In nucleotide form, the sequence is TGCAGTGTAACGGGAGGGTATGTGTATGGTGAGCAGTTCTTC. Its protein is CSVTGGYVYGEQFF. This chain is built from TRBV29-1 and TRBJ2-1; 8 nucleotides in the junction match TRBD2. CDR1 and CDR2, per the germline V gene, are SQVTM and ANQGSEA. The CDR3 holds 14 amino acids from the cysteine to the phenylalanine. Only the CDR3 DNA is retained, 42 bases long and in frame from the first base.